Described below is a single T cell receptor (beta chain) sequence and its context. Its antigen is not known. This sample is drawn from a study of T cell responses to AZD1222 COVID-19 vaccine. TCRdb's copy holds only in-frame clones and misses some; the assay was immunoSEQ multiplex PCR. The profile shows roughly 130,000 clones, 80% to 90% of them singletons. Notes on the study in general: Repertoires were sampled only after the peak T cell response. It should be noted that donors were predominantly white British and more often female, and clonal diversity was possibly underestimated.

The V and J ends lost 5 bases and 7 bases respectively, with 15 bases between them. This CDR3 is built from 15 residues. The germline gives CDR1 SEHNR, CDR2 FQNEAQ (reference sequence). This receptor was identified in an adult in good health. The sequenced sample was peripheral blood, obtained on day 0 of MenACWY control vaccination. This rearrangement joins TRBV7-9 to TRBJ1-6; D ambiguous. The CDR3 spells CASSPAAGRNSPLHF. The CDR3 nucleotides are TGTGCCAGCAGCCCCGCAGCGGGCCGCAATTCACCCCTCCACTTT.